The 11 T cell receptor beta chains listed next were all sequenced from one sample in a study of blood T cells in healthy people across ages (dated by TCRdb to between 2014 and 2016). Library prep was done by 5' RACE. Sequenced on an Illumina HiSeq 2500. The second PCR ran for about 6 to 11 cycles and used a J-beta primer mix along with a sample-barcoded 5' primer. TCRdb cleaned the public reads at Q25 with fastp, built clones with MiXCR and kept in-frame beta chains. Every distinct CDR3 protein forms one entry, paired with its most common genes and DNA. Here the sample has 780,000 or so distinct CDR3 sequences; 56% occur a single time. The top ten constitute approximately 24% of the sample. The specimen sequenced was blood. The source is a middle-aged man in good health.

The chain has TRBV5-1 and TRBJ2-1, with 8 bases identical to TRBD1. The CDR3 contains 14 residues. Trimming removed 7 bases from V and 8 bases from J; junction bases left unmatched: 11. Germline V gene sequence: CDR1 SGHRS, CDR2 YFSETQ. The CDR3 DNA reads as TGCGCCAGCTGGCCCAGGGGGCGTTCGGATGAGCAGTTCTTC. It codes for CASWPRGRSDEQFF.

V gene TRBV29-1 combines with J gene TRBJ1-2; D is undetermined. The germline V gene encodes CDR1 SQVTM and CDR2 ANQGSEA. The V end was cut by 4 bases, the J end by 8 bases, with 11 bases between. The CDR3 spans 11 residues. This CDR3 is CSVGGLPGYTF. CDR3 coding DNA: TGCAGCGTTGGGGGTCTTCCCGGCTACACCTTC.

CDR3 sequence: CASSETGRYNSPLHF. For the CDR3, the DNA is TGTGCCAGCAGCGAGACAGGGCGCTATAATTCACCCCTCCACTTT. This chain connects TRBV9 to TRBJ1-6; 7 bases align to TRBD1. This CDR3 comprises 15 residues. CDR1 is SGDLS, CDR2 YYNGEE, per germline. V shed 3 bases and J 3 bases; nucleotides not matched to a gene: 3.

V and J are TRBV20-1 and TRBJ2-5; the D is unclear. The J call may not be correct, given that the DNA end is closer to TRBJ2-7. The CDR3 extends over 11 amino acids. From germline, CDR1 is DFQATT and CDR2 SNEGSKA (reference sequence). The CDR3 nucleotides read TGCAGTGCCCAGACACTTTACGAGCAGTACTTC. This codes for CSAQTLYEQYF.

The chain combines TRBV11-2 with TRBJ2-3, with 10 bases aligning to TRBD2. Germline CDR1 and CDR2: SGHAT and FQNNGV. V gave up 0 bases and J gave up 2 bases; unmatched junction bases: 11. This CDR3 is 19 amino acids long. For the CDR3, the DNA is TGTGCCAGCAGCTTAGACAGGGCTAGCGGGAGTACATACACAGATACGCAGTATTTT. Protein product: CASSLDRASGSTYTDTQYF. The variable domain in full, with the rest retrieved from reference TRBV11-2 and TRBJ2-3, is EAGVAQSPRYKIIEKRQSVAFWCNPISGHATLYWYQQILGQGPKLLIQFQNNGVVDDSQLPKDRFSAERLKGVDSTLKIQPAKLEDSAVYLCASSLDRASGSTYTDTQYFGPGTRLTVL.

This clonotype was detected a few times. The chain joins TRBV20-1 to TRBJ2-5; 10 nucleotides match TRBD1. With V trimmed by 4 bases and J by 3 bases, 8 bases remained unmatched. The CDR3 consists of 15 residues. From germline, CDR1 is DFQATT and CDR2 SNEGSKA (reference sequence). CDR3 region: CSATYPGTGEETQYF. For the CDR3, the DNA is TGCAGTGCTACCTACCCCGGGACAGGGGAAGAGACCCAGTACTTC.

The chain recombines TRBV10-3 with TRBJ1-1, with 7 bases lining up with TRBD1. V shed 6 bases and J 1 base; nucleotides not matched to a gene: 5. The CDR3 spans 14 residues. The germline V gene has CDR1 ENHRY and CDR2 SYGVKD. CDR3 protein: CAIRTGTENTEAFF. The CDR3 region has the DNA TGTGCCATCAGGACCGGGACAGAGAACACTGAAGCTTTCTTT.

V is TRBV29-1 and J is TRBJ2-1; TRBD2 matches at 10 bases. The junction had 7 bases not matched to a gene; V was cut back by 7 bases and J by 4 bases. Germline CDR1 and CDR2: SQVTM and ANQGSEA. The length of the CDR3 is 14 residues. The CDR3 here is CSAPKREGYNEQFF. DNA for the CDR3: TGCAGCGCCCCGAAGCGGGAGGGGTACAATGAGCAGTTCTTC.

This clonotype has more than one count but fewer than ten. The V and J genes are TRBV7-9 and TRBJ2-7; 8 nucleotides align to TRBD1. The length of the CDR3 is 15 residues. After removal of 5 bases from V and 2 bases from J, the junction contained 8 bases not matched to a gene. Germline CDR1 SEHNR, CDR2 FQNEAQ (reference sequence). The CDR3: CASSQDRGLTYEQYF. CDR3 nucleotides: TGTGCCAGCAGCCAAGACAGGGGTCTTACCTACGAGCAGTACTTC.

J is TRBJ1-1 and V is TRBV20-1, with D perhaps matching TRBD1 (5 bases). The CDR3 consists of 15 residues. Germline V gene lookup returns CDR1 DFQATT and CDR2 SNEGSKA (reference sequence). V shed 0 bases and J shed 5 bases, with 16 bases lying between them. CDR3 sequence (DNA): TGCAGTGCTAGAGACCCCGCGGGGGGATGGACTGAAGCTTTCTTT. Translated: CSARDPAGGWTEAFF.

The rearrangement links TRBV6-4 to TRBJ2-5; TRBD1 might be the D (6 bases). The CDR3 runs 14 residues. CDR1 is MRHNA, CDR2 SNTAGT, per germline. Trimming removed 2 bases at V and 3 bases at J, with 10 bases between. The CDR3 bases are TGTGCCAGCAGTGACGGGGGCAGGGAAGAGACCCAGTACTTC. It yields the protein CASSDGGREETQYF.